One T cell receptor beta chain is described in this entry. This sample stems from a study of T cells expressing NK-cell markers. TCRdb reprocessed the 5' RACE reads and reports one entry per CDR3 protein, with no DNA. This sample contains 350,000 to 450,000 distinct CDR3 sequences. Germline CDR1 LNHNV, CDR2 YYDKDF (reference sequence). CDR3 size: 14 residues. The V gene is TRBV15, the J gene TRBJ2-1. Sequenced input: blood T cells: a sorted CD56 or NKG2C T cell subset, CD4+ or CD8+ T cells, or bulk PBMC T cells (not recorded which). This receptor was taken from a man aged 18 to 69 in good health. The CDR3 protein is CATQTVGPYNEQFF.